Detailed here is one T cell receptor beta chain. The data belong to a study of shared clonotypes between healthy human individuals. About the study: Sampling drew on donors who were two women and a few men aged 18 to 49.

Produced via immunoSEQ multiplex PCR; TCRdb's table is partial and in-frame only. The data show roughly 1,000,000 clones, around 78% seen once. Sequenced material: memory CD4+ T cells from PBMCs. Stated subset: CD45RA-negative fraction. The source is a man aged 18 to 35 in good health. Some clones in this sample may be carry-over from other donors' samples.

CDR3 region: CASSFTGLSGSYNEQFF. In DNA form, the CDR3 reads TGCGCCAGCAGCTTTACCGGCCTTAGCGGCTCCTACAATGAGCAGTTCTTC. V and J are TRBV5-1 and TRBJ2-1; TRBD2 is a possible D gene (6 bases). The CDR3 is made up of 17 amino acids. From germline, CDR1 is SGHRS and CDR2 YFSETQ. Trimming took 2 bases from V and 0 from J, leaving 15 bases between them.